The 26 T cell receptor beta chains below all came from one sample that was sequenced in a study of Ad26.COV2.S vaccination and SARS-CoV-2 variants. This table comes from immunoSEQ multiplex PCR, and its TCRdb copy is limited to in-frame clones, with some not included. Among over 90,000 clones listed, about 78% were seen once. Sequenced material: peripheral blood, taken after recovery from COVID-19. Receptors were obtained from a human donor who had recovered from COVID-19.

The rearrangement links TRBV19 to TRBJ2-1, with 7 bases matching TRBD1. Trimming took 5 bases from V and 4 from J; bases not matched to a gene: 8. This CDR3 has 15 amino acids. The germline gives CDR1 LNHDA, CDR2 SQIVND (reference sequence). This CDR3 reads CASSFLGTVYNEQFF. The CDR3 coding sequence is TGTGCCAGTAGTTTCCTCGGGACAGTATACAATGAGCAGTTCTTC. The complete variable domain, with remaining parts taken from reference TRBV19 and TRBJ2-1, reads DGGITQSPKYLFRKEGQNVTLSCEQNLNHDAMYWYRQDPGQGLRLIYYSQIVNDFQKGDIAEGYSVSREKKESFPLTVTSAQKNPTAFYLCASSFLGTVYNEQFFGPGTRLTVL.

This clone was counted a few times. The V call is TRBV4-3, the J call TRBJ2-7; D is perhaps TRBD2 (5 bases). The CDR3 extends over 14 amino acids. Germline lookup yields CDR1 LGHNA and CDR2 YSLEER. With 0 bases removed from V and 6 bases from J, the gap between germline ends came to 12 bases. Written as DNA, the CDR3 is TGCGCCAGCAGCCAAGAAATTCGAGGGTCCGAGCAGTACTTC. Protein sequence: CASSQEIRGSEQYF.

V gene TRBV4-1 combines with J gene TRBJ1-2, with TRBD1 matching 11 bases. After removal of 4 bases from V and 10 bases from J, the junction contained 20 bases not matched to a gene. This CDR3 is 18 amino acids long. Germline V gene sequence: CDR1 MGHRA, CDR2 YSYEKL. CDR3 residues: CASSRTGQGAQSTDDYTF. The CDR3, as DNA: TGCGCCAGCAGCCGAACAGGACAGGGGGCGCAATCCACCGACGACTACACCTTC.

The chain is built from TRBV24-1 and TRBJ2-1, with 7 bases lining up with TRBD1. The V and J ends lost 5 bases and 0 bases, in that order; junction bases with no gene match: 3. The CDR3 loop spans 15 amino acids. CDR1 KGHDR and CDR2 SFDVKD come from the germline V gene. For the CDR3, the DNA is TGTGCCACCAGTGGCGACAGGGCCTCCTACAATGAGCAGTTCTTC. Its protein is CATSGDRASYNEQFF.

The V call is TRBV28, the J call TRBJ1-2; no clear D. The V gene lost 8 bases and the J gene lost 0 bases, with 7 bases spanning the gap. CDR1 MDHEN and CDR2 SYDVKM come from the germline V gene. The CDR3 contains 12 residues. The CDR3: CASLAANYGYTF. CDR3 nucleotides: TGTGCCAGCCTGGCCGCTAACTATGGCTACACCTTC.

The chain links TRBV18 to TRBJ1-1; D ambiguous. CDR3 length: 16 amino acids. Germline V gene sequence: CDR1 KGHSH, CDR2 LQKENI. V lost 2 bases, J lost 0 bases, and 13 bases lay in between. The CDR3 sequence: CASSPGSSALNTEAFF. In DNA, the CDR3 is TGTGCCAGCTCACCAGGGAGTAGCGCCTTGAACACTGAAGCTTTCTTT.

The V call is TRBV19, the J call TRBJ2-1, with D uncertain. V was cut by 7 bases and J by 0 bases, with 10 bases left in between. This CDR3 is built from 14 residues. CDR1 is LNHDA and CDR2 is SQIVND in the germline V gene (reference sequence). The CDR3: CASNQRYSYNEQFF. CDR3 bases: TGTGCCAGTAATCAAAGGTACTCCTACAATGAGCAGTTCTTC.

The rearrangement uses TRBV6-5 and TRBJ1-5; 12 bases are shared with TRBD1. The length of the CDR3 is 15 residues. Germline CDR1 MNHEY, CDR2 SVGAGI. The V and J ends lost 5 bases and 7 bases, in that order; junction bases with no gene match: 6. The CDR3 nucleotides read TGTGCCAGCAGTCCGGGACAGGGGGCTTGGCAGCCCCAGCATTTT. It yields the protein CASSPGQGAWQPQHF.

The chain recombines TRBV19 with TRBJ2-3; D is possibly TRBD2 (7 bases). The CDR3 has 14 amino acids. V lost 7 bases and J lost 0, with 11 bases in between. The germline CDR1 and CDR2 sequences are LNHDA and SQIVND (reference sequence). In nucleotides, the CDR3 is TGTGCCAGTAACACGGGGGGCAGCACAGATACGCAGTATTTT. It codes for CASNTGGSTDTQYF.

The J gene is TRBJ2-3, the V gene TRBV19; D is unclear. The V gene's germline CDR1 is LNHDA and CDR2 SQIVND (reference sequence). There are 16 residues in the CDR3. The germline V and J ends were trimmed by 7 bases and 1 base, with 18 bases remaining between them. CDR3 residues: CASKALEMVGTDTQYF. The CDR3 DNA is TGTGCCAGTAAAGCTTTGGAAATGGTCGGCACAGATACGCAGTATTTT.

This chain connects TRBV27 to TRBJ1-1; TRBD1 matches at 8 bases. V shed 5 bases and J 4 bases; nucleotides not matched to a gene: 18. The CDR3 length is 18 residues. CDR1 MNHEY and CDR2 SMNVEV come from the germline V gene (reference sequence). CDR3 amino acids: CASSPTGQGIIKGTEAFF. The CDR3 coding sequence is TGTGCCAGCAGTCCAACCGGACAGGGTATAATTAAGGGCACTGAAGCTTTCTTT.

The chain links TRBV4-3 to TRBJ2-7; tentative D call: TRBD2 (5 bases). The germline V gene encodes CDR1 LGHNA and CDR2 YSLEER. V shed 1 base and J shed 2 bases, with 12 bases lying between them. This CDR3 region has 15 residues. Written as DNA, the CDR3 is TGCGCCAGCAGCCAAGGTCCTCGGGGTCCCTACGAGCAGTACTTC. It yields the protein CASSQGPRGPYEQYF.

The chain links TRBV5-1 to TRBJ2-2; D might be TRBD1 (5 bases). The length of the CDR3 is 17 residues. The V end was cut by 0 bases, the J end by 0 bases, with 12 bases between. CDR1 is SGHRS, CDR2 YFSETQ, per germline. In DNA form, the CDR3 reads TGCGCCAGCAGCTTGGGGGCACAGGTTTCGAACACCGGGGAGCTGTTTTTT. It encodes CASSLGAQVSNTGELFF.

Only one count was recorded for this clone. The J gene is TRBJ1-1, the V gene TRBV5-1; tentative D call: TRBD1 (5 bases). The V gene lost 6 bases and the J gene lost 4 bases, with 22 bases spanning the gap. Germline loops: CDR1 SGHRS, CDR2 YFSETQ. The CDR3 consists of 16 residues. CDR3 sequence reads: CASNFGEGEVLTEAFF. In nucleotides, the CDR3 is TGCGCCAGCAACTTTGGTGAAGGGGAAGTTCTCACTGAAGCTTTCTTT.

The CDR3 DNA reads TGTGCCAGCAGTTTCGGGACAGGGGAGTTCTTC. This gives the protein CASSFGTGEFF. The chain uses TRBV28 and TRBJ2-1, with 10 bases matching TRBD1. The V gene's germline CDR1 is MDHEN and CDR2 SYDVKM. The length of the CDR3 is 11 residues. V lost 3 bases, J lost 14 bases, and 1 base stayed unmatched.

The chain uses TRBV29-1 and TRBJ1-4, with 7 bases aligning to TRBD1. The V gene's germline CDR1 is SQVTM and CDR2 ANQGSEA. With V trimmed by 6 bases and J by 8 bases, 12 bases remained unmatched. This CDR3 is built from 14 residues. The CDR3 region is CSVAPTGIGEKLFF. The CDR3 DNA sequence: TGCAGCGTAGCCCCGACAGGGATCGGGGAAAAACTGTTTTTT.

There are a few counts of this clone. This chain's CDR3 is CASSVGWGNGNQPQHF. The CDR3 DNA reads as TGTGCCAGTAGTGTTGGCTGGGGTAACGGCAATCAGCCCCAGCATTTT. The V call is TRBV19, the J call TRBJ1-5; D is unresolved. Germline loops: CDR1 LNHDA, CDR2 SQIVND (reference sequence). Trimming left V 5 bases short and J 2 bases short, with 16 bases between. The CDR3 runs to 16 residues.

In DNA form, the CDR3 reads TGTGCCAGTAGTATCGGGGGGGGCCCGGGACTAACACAAGAGACCCAGTACTTC. Residues: CASSIGGGPGLTQETQYF. The V gene is TRBV19, the J gene TRBJ2-5; TRBD2 matches at 8 bases. The CDR3 has 18 amino acids. Germline CDR1 and CDR2: LNHDA and SQIVND (reference sequence). V lost 3 bases, J lost 2 bases, and 14 bases stayed unmatched.

This sequence joins TRBV19 and TRBJ2-3, with D possibly TRBD2 on 7 matching bases. CDR3 length: 15 amino acids. CDR1 is LNHDA, CDR2 SQIVND, per germline (reference sequence). Between the trimmed V and J ends, which lost 4 bases and 3 bases, there was a span of 14 bases. CDR3 nucleotides: TGTGCCAGTAGTAAGGGGGGGCAAGCAACAGATACGCAGTATTTT. Protein sequence: CASSKGGQATDTQYF.

This clone has just a few counts. This rearrangement joins TRBV6-6 to TRBJ2-1; no definite D call. The germline V gene encodes CDR1 MNHNY and CDR2 SVGAGI (reference sequence). Trimming stripped 6 bases from V and 5 bases from J, with 8 bases between. CDR3 length: 12 residues. The DNA of the CDR3 is TGTGCCAGCAGGAGACGGGACAATGAGCAGTTCTTC. Translated: CASRRRDNEQFF.

This clone was counted once. J is TRBJ1-4 and V is TRBV7-2; D is ambiguous. Germline-derived CDR1 and CDR2 are SGHTA and FQGNSA. The germline V and J ends were trimmed by 10 bases and 2 bases, with 8 bases remaining between them. This CDR3 has 12 amino acids. The CDR3, as DNA: TGTGCCACGGGGAGGACTAATGAAAAACTGTTTTTT. Amino acid sequence: CATGRTNEKLFF.

The genes are TRBV30 and TRBJ2-3; D gene uncertain. Germline V gene data show CDR1 as GTSNPN and CDR2 as SVGIG (reference sequence). V was pared by 3 bases and J by 2 bases, with 6 bases between. The CDR3 has 12 amino acids. The CDR3 DNA is TGTGCCTGGAGCGGAAACACAGATACGCAGTATTTT. Translated: CAWSGNTDTQYF.

J is TRBJ1-1 and V is TRBV7-3; D not certain. The CDR3 covers 14 residues. The germline V and J ends were trimmed by 4 bases and 1 base, with 10 bases remaining between them. The V gene's germline CDR1 is SGHTA and CDR2 FQGTGA. CDR3 sequence (DNA): TGTGCCAGCAGCTCAACCCCAGGGAACACTGAAGCTTTCTTT. Amino acid sequence: CASSSTPGNTEAFF.

This chain links TRBV29-1 with TRBJ1-5; D unclear. Germline lookup yields CDR1 SQVTM and CDR2 ANQGSEA. The CDR3 extends over 14 amino acids. The V gene lost 4 bases and the J gene lost 2 bases, with 12 bases spanning the gap. The CDR3 loop reads CSVAEGGGNQPQHF. The CDR3 DNA reads TGCAGCGTTGCGGAGGGAGGCGGCAATCAGCCCCAGCATTTT.

This clone has just a few counts. The rearrangement joins TRBV5-4 to TRBJ2-2; D call uncertain. V lost 1 base to trimming and J lost 10 bases, with 8 bases between them. CDR1 and CDR2 (germline): SGHNT, YYREEE (reference sequence). The CDR3 has 12 residues. CDR3 residues: CASSLNWEELFF. The CDR3 DNA follows: TGTGCCAGCAGCTTGAATTGGGAGGAGCTGTTTTTT.

This clone was counted between two and nine times. J is TRBJ2-7 and V is TRBV20-1; possible D gene TRBD1, 6 bases. Per the germline V gene, CDR1 is DFQATT and CDR2 is SNEGSKA (reference sequence). V was cut by 3 bases and J by 3 bases, with 18 bases left in between. The CDR3 covers 15 residues. The CDR3 protein is CSASETTGGVYEQYF. The CDR3 coding sequence is TGCAGTGCTAGTGAGACGACAGGTGGAGTCTACGAGCAGTACTTC.